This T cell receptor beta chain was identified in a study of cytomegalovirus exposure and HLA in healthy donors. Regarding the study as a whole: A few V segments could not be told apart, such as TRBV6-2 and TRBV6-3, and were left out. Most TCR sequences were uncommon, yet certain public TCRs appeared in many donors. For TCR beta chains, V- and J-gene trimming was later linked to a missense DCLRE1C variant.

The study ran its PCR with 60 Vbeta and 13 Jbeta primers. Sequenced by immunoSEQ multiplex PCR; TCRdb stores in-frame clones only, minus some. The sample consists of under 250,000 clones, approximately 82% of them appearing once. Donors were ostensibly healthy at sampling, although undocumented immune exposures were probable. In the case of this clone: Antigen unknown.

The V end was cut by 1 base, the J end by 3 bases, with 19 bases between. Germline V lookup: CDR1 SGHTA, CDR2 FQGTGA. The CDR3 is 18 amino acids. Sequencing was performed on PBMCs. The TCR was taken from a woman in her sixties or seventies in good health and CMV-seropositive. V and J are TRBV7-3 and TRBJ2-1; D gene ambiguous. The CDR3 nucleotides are TGTGCCAGCAGCTTAAGGCATGGCGGAGCCCCTAGCTACAATGAGCAGTTCTTC. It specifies CASSLRHGGAPSYNEQFF.